A single TCR beta chain is shown here with its context. This receptor's antigen is unknown. Within one base of it there is no much larger clone, and no base qualities were kept. The immunoSEQ Assay, a bias-controlled multiplex PCR, was used to amplify TCRbeta CDR3 regions from genomic DNA. As for how the authors treated the data: The number of nucleated cells in each sample was estimated from the amplification of reference gene primers within the assay. To quantify the absolute abundance of each unique TCRbeta CDR3 rearrangement, sequence reads were collapsed and filtered. For each sample, productive Simpson clonality was calculated by taking the square root of Simpson's diversity index across productive rearrangements. Drawn from immuneACCESS, this table holds only the in-frame rearrangements with V and J called that TCRdb kept. Clones are partly lost; checked studies trace under half to an unresolved V gene and leave the rest unexplained. V, J and clone size reflect that table, while D and trimming were determined from the DNA. The sample table records around 310,000 clones; around 90% of these occur just once. Jointly, the top ten make up more than 6% of the sample.

At one collaborating source in Seattle, patients were enrolled during active infection and were followed longitudinally through the course of disease. Whole blood was collected in K2EDTA tubes by collaborating institutions according to the institutions' own protocols. For TCRbeta analysis, collaborators shipped samples in one of three forms: frozen whole blood, isolated PBMCs, or DNA extracted from either of those sample types. This entry comes from a study of blood T cell repertoires in COVID-19 (dated by TCRdb to 2018 to 2020). General notes on the study: The collaborator samples originated in the United States, Italy and Spain and spanned the acute and convalescent phases of COVID-19. Samples were obtained from the ongoing ImmuneRACE study (first 160 participants) and from about 1,300 subjects provided by 6 global collaborators. The sample metadata nearly always contained a de-identified subject ID, COVID-19 status, age in years and sex. The repertoires were made available in a free public database intended to serve as a resource for research on the immune response to SARS-CoV-2. HLA class I and class II types, where available, came from metadata supplied by the sample provider rather than from assay-based typing. The prospective study material was composed of cDNA or gDNA derived from T cells, B-cell-depleted T cells, or PBMCs. Subjects who had been exposed to COVID-19, were actively infected with it, or had recovered from it provided the deeply sampled blood TCRbeta repertoires that made up the dataset. What the work shows at the level of the full study, not this receptor alone: How much clinical and demographic metadata was included differed by source and by participant, and the metadata was provided uncurated.

Including cysteine and phenylalanine, the CDR3 has 13 amino acids. Only the CDR3 region is kept as DNA, spanning 39 bases read in frame from base 1. From the germline V gene, CDR1 is MGHDK and CDR2 is SYGVNS. V is cut by 5 bases and J by 0 bases, and the space between the germline ends is 5 bases. Recombination connected TRBV25-1 to TRBJ2-1; the D gene remains uncertain. Material for sequencing was peripheral blood. The receptor was derived from a woman in her thirties with COVID-19, enrolled during active disease. The CDR3 amino acid sequence is: CASSHSSYNEQFF. In nucleotide form, the sequence is TGTGCCAGCAGTCACAGCTCCTACAATGAGCAGTTCTTC.